Shown below are 10 T cell receptor beta chains from a single sample sequenced in a study of T cell responses to AZD1222 COVID-19 vaccine. The data were produced by immunoSEQ multiplex PCR, yet TCRdb's version contains in-frame clones alone and is incomplete. The data show 67,000 or so clones, less than 90% seen once. The sequenced sample was peripheral blood, obtained on day 0 of AZD1222 vaccination. These receptor sequences come from an adult in good health.

The rearrangement uses TRBV30 and TRBJ1-1, with D perhaps matching TRBD1 (5 bases). CDR3 length: 13 amino acids. Trimming shortened V by 3 bases and J by 1 base, and 9 bases separated the two germline ends. Per germline, CDR1 GTSNPN and CDR2 SVGIG (reference sequence). The CDR3 loop is CAWSRGENTEAFF. The CDR3 DNA is TGTGCCTGGAGCCGGGGGGAGAACACTGAAGCTTTCTTT.

V gene TRBV2 combines with J gene TRBJ2-7, with 13 bases matching TRBD2. Germline V lookup: CDR1 SNHLY, CDR2 FYNNEI. The CDR3 sequence is 15 residues long. The V segment lost 6 bases and the J segment 3 bases; nucleotides outside the gene matches: 5. The CDR3 DNA follows: TGTGCCAGCAGGGCTGGACTAGCGGGGGACTACGAGCAGTACTTC. It yields the protein CASRAGLAGDYEQYF.

The chain recombines TRBV3-1 (or the pseudogene TRBV3-2) with TRBJ1-1, with a weak D call TRBD1 (6 bases). The germline V gene encodes CDR1 LGHDT and CDR2 YNNKEL (reference sequence). This CDR3 spans 12 amino acids. Trimming removed 0 bases at V and 12 bases at J, with 11 bases between. The CDR3 loop is CASSQEWGPTFF. CDR3 DNA sequence: TGTGCCAGCAGCCAAGAGTGGGGGCCAACTTTCTTT.

The V call is TRBV27, the J call TRBJ1-1, with D hard to call. Germline V gene lookup returns CDR1 MNHEY and CDR2 SMNVEV (reference sequence). Trimming cost V 3 bases and J 6 bases, with 11 bases left between them. This CDR3 is 13 amino acids long. The CDR3 protein is CASSLRTHSEAFF. CDR3 in DNA: TGTGCCAGCAGTTTGCGGACCCACTCTGAAGCTTTCTTT.

The V and J genes are TRBV5-1 and TRBJ1-3; TRBD1 matches 7 bases. CDR3 size: 16 residues. Germline V lookup: CDR1 SGHRS, CDR2 YFSETQ. V trimming: 3 bases; J trimming: 0 bases; junction bases outside the gene matches: 6. CDR3 in DNA: TGCGCCAGCAGCTCGGGACAGTTGAGCTCTGGAAACACCATATATTTT. Its protein is CASSSGQLSSGNTIYF. The full variable domain, rest sourced from reference TRBV5-1 and TRBJ1-3, is KAGVTQTPRYLIKTRGQQVTLSCSPISGHRSVSWYQQTPGQGLQFLFEYFSETQRNKGNFPGRFSGRQFSNSRSEMNVSTLELGDSALYLCASSSGQLSSGNTIYFGEGSWLTVV.

The J gene is TRBJ2-1, the V gene TRBV29-1, with 9 bases identical to TRBD1. The CDR3 runs 14 residues. CDR1 is SQVTM and CDR2 is ANQGSEA in the germline V gene. The ends lost 6 bases at V and 9 bases at J; junction bases unmatched: 12. The CDR3: CSVRTGTGWSEQFF. Here the CDR3 DNA reads TGCAGCGTCAGGACCGGGACAGGGTGGAGTGAGCAGTTCTTC.

The sample holds one count of this clone. This chain links TRBV30 with TRBJ1-1; TRBD1 might be the D (5 bases). The V end lost 2 bases, the J end lost 6 bases, and 13 bases lay between the germline ends. Germline loops: CDR1 GTSNPN, CDR2 SVGIG (reference sequence). This CDR3 is built from 13 residues. The CDR3 protein is CAWSLSGASEAFF. The CDR3 region has the DNA TGTGCCTGGAGTCTAAGCGGGGCCTCTGAAGCTTTCTTT.

The rearrangement uses TRBV3-1 (or the pseudogene TRBV3-2) and TRBJ2-2; 7 bases line up with TRBD2. The CDR3 sequence is 17 residues long. V shed 3 bases, J shed 5 bases, and the junction held 12 bases outside the gene matches. Germline V gene lookup returns CDR1 LGHDT and CDR2 YNNKEL (reference sequence). CDR3 protein: CASSQLGGREGTGELFF. DNA of the CDR3: TGTGCCAGCAGCCAGTTGGGCGGCAGGGAGGGGACCGGGGAGCTGTTTTTT.

The sample holds a few counts of this clone. The germline gene is not matched at one end of the junction; a read error may be the cause. The chain combines TRBV7-7 with TRBJ1-6; no firm D call. Germline CDR1 reads SSHAT; CDR2 reads FNYEAQ (reference sequence). The CDR3 is 17 amino acids. The CDR3 DNA reads TGTGCTAGCAGCTTCACTAGGGTCCGGGTTTATAATTCACCCCTCCACTTT. It translates to CASSFTRVRVYNSPLHF. Drawing the rest from reference TRBV7-7 and TRBJ1-6, the complete variable domain is GAGVSQSPRYKVTKRGQDVTLRCDPISSHATLYWYQQALGQGPEFLTYFNYEAQPDKSGLPSDRFSAERPEGSISTLTIQRTEQRDSAMYRCASSFTRVRVYNSPLHFGNGTRLTVT.

The chain employs TRBV11-2 and TRBJ2-2; tentatively, D is TRBD1 (6 bases). Germline V CDR1 and CDR2: SGHAT, FQNNGV. This CDR3 is 14 amino acids long. Trimming took off 4 bases at V and 6 bases at J, with 12 bases between the two ends. CDR3 region: CASSSKQGSGELFF. In nucleotides, the CDR3 is TGTGCCAGCAGCTCGAAGCAGGGGTCCGGGGAGCTGTTTTTT.